This T cell receptor (beta chain) was sequenced in a study of shared clonotypes between healthy human individuals. Study observations and caveats: Represented diversity, genetic and exposure-history alike, was limited by few donors.

In the case of this clone: Its target is not known.

The repertoire was sequenced with immunoSEQ multiplex PCR; TCRdb's copy has only in-frame clones and lacks some. Counted here are 600,000 to 750,000 clones, about 78% occurring once; the ten biggest clones make up roughly 1.8%. The junction had 8 bases not matched to a gene; V was cut back by 2 bases and J by 4 bases. Germline assignment: CDR1 MNHNY and CDR2 SVGAGI (reference sequence). The CDR3 consists of 16 residues. This TCR derives from a woman aged 25-40 years in good health. J is TRBJ1-5 and V is TRBV6-6, with TRBD1 identical over 7 bases. Input material: memory CD4+ T cells sorted from blood. Subset specified: CD45RA-negative fraction. The CDR3 DNA sequence: TGTGCCAGCAGTTACACTCCGGGACAGCCGAATCAGCCCCAGCATTTT. This gives the protein CASSYTPGQPNQPQHF.